This T cell receptor (beta chain) comes out of a study of cytomegalovirus exposure and HLA in healthy donors. This CDR3 comprises 16 residues. Trimming removed 3 bases at V and 2 bases at J, with 17 bases between. CDR1 and CDR2 (germline): MNHNS, SASEGT. Remarks on this clone: The target antigen is unknown.

Findings and limits, study-wide: An analysis was carried out at a later point. It showed that HLA-associated TCR beta chains were more clonally expanded than equally common non-associated chains. The study designated about 180 TCR beta chains cytomegalovirus-associated. One variant, a missense change in DCLRE1C, was linked in a later analysis to TCR beta V- and J-gene trimming.

PCR involved 60 Vbeta and 13 Jbeta primers. Generated by immunoSEQ multiplex PCR, the TCRdb table keeps only in-frame clones and is missing some. The specimen's table records about 25,000 clones. The specimen was PBMCs. The clonotype comes from a male donor in good health and CMV-seropositive. The V gene is TRBV6-1, the J gene TRBJ2-7, with D possibly matching TRBD2 (5 bases). This CDR3 reads CASSDGGSKPTYEQYF. For the CDR3, the DNA is TGTGCCAGCAGTGACGGTGGGAGCAAACCTACCTACGAGCAGTACTTC.